These 7 T cell receptor beta chains were sequenced from one sample in a study of T cells in Graves' hyperthyroidism and ophthalmopathy. Amplified TCR beta CDR3 regions derived from RNA transcripts. An initial round of RT-PCR targeting the TCR CDR3 relied on the HTBI primer set. TCRdb recomputed calls from the multiplex PCR reads with MiXCR, one row per CDR3 protein. The table includes about 540,000 distinct CDR3 sequences, 46% detected once. The specimen was peripheral blood or thyroid tissue (not recorded which). These receptors were taken from a woman aged 18-29 years with Graves' hyperthyroidism.

V is TRBV29-1 and J is TRBJ1-1; D might be TRBD1 (5 bases). Per the germline V gene, CDR1 is SQVTM and CDR2 is ANQGSEA. Trimming took 8 bases from V and 2 from J, leaving 18 bases between them. CDR3 length: 14 residues. The CDR3 nucleotides are TGCAGCTTTGGGGGAGCGAAAAGAAACACTGAAGCTTTCTTT. Encoded protein: CSFGGAKRNTEAFF. Full variable domain (rest looked up from reference TRBV29-1 and TRBJ1-1): SAVISQKPSRDICQRGTSLTIQCQVDSQVTMMFWYRQQPGQSLTLIATANQGSEATYESGFVIDKFPISRPNLTFSTLTVSNMSPEDSSIYLCSFGGAKRNTEAFFGQGTRLTVV.

The rearrangement links TRBV5-1 to TRBJ2-5; a weak D match, TRBD2 (6 bases). Per the germline V gene, CDR1 is SGHRS and CDR2 is YFSETQ. This CDR3 has 14 residues. V was trimmed by 6 bases and J by 5 bases, leaving 17 bases between them. CDR3 DNA sequence: TGCGCCAGCAAGACTAGATCGGTGCAGGAGACCCAGTACTTC. Protein product: CASKTRSVQETQYF.

The J gene is TRBJ1-2, the V gene TRBV6-1, with 9 bases matching TRBD1. This CDR3 has 20 amino acids. Trimming removed 4 bases from V and 0 bases from J; junction bases left unmatched: 18. From germline, CDR1 is MNHNS and CDR2 SASEGT. The CDR3 loop reads CASSGLPGQGFPHSNYGYTF. The CDR3 DNA reads as TGTGCCAGCAGTGGGTTACCGGGACAGGGTTTTCCCCACTCTAACTATGGCTACACCTTC.

The chain employs TRBV29-1 and TRBJ2-1; 8 nucleotides line up with TRBD2. Germline V gene data show CDR1 as SQVTM and CDR2 as ANQGSEA. V was pared by 8 bases and J by 7 bases, with 10 bases of the junction left unmatched. The CDR3 is 13 residues long. The CDR3 spells CSNGERETNEQFF. Written as DNA, the CDR3 is TGCAGCAATGGTGAGCGGGAGACAAATGAGCAGTTCTTC.

This clonotype was counted at least ten times. The genes are TRBV24-1 and TRBJ2-2; D uncertain. Germline CDR1 KGHDR, CDR2 SFDVKD. This CDR3 spans 16 amino acids. Between the trimmed V and J ends, which lost 3 bases and 0 bases, there was a span of 10 bases. The CDR3 DNA reads as TGTGCCACCAGTGATGAAGGGAAGACGAACACCGGGGAGCTGTTTTTT. This gives the protein CATSDEGKTNTGELFF.

This clonotype was seen at least ten times. The chain joins TRBV6-6 to TRBJ2-7; D is uncertain. The CDR3 length is 13 residues. The V gene's germline CDR1 is MNHNY and CDR2 SVGAGI (reference sequence). The V gene lost 2 bases and the J gene lost 5 bases, with 10 bases spanning the gap. The chain's CDR3 is CASSYDLSDEQYF. In DNA form, the CDR3 reads TGTGCCAGCAGTTACGACCTAAGCGACGAGCAGTACTTC.

This clonotype was found many times. The chain employs TRBV9 and TRBJ1-1; TRBD1 might be the D (5 bases). This CDR3 has 16 residues. V lost 0 bases, J lost 5 bases, and 17 bases lay in between. The germline V gene has CDR1 SGDLS and CDR2 YYNGEE. The CDR3 DNA is TGTGCCAGCAGCGTAGACCGACAGCCCGGGACGACTGAAGCTTTCTTT. As protein: CASSVDRQPGTTEAFF.